This T cell receptor beta chain appears in the sequencing data of a study of blood T cell repertoires in COVID-19. Study-level information: Whether acute or convalescent, the COVID-19 samples came from the United States, Italy and Spain. T cells, B-cell-depleted T cells, or PBMCs provided the cDNA or gDNA that served as material.

Original processing notes: It was from reference gene primer amplification that nucleated cell counts were estimated. Libraries were prepared by immunoSEQ multiplex PCR; TCRdb keeps only in-frame clonotypes and omits some of them. V and J calls and clone size are given by that table; D and trimming were obtained from the DNA. The sample contains around 320,000 clones, roughly 85% of which appear only once. Germline values: CDR1 SEHNR, CDR2 FQNEAQ (reference sequence). The CDR3 loop spans 14 amino acids. V was pared by 3 bases and J by 6 bases, with 9 bases between. The sequenced sample consisted of peripheral blood. The TCR sequence derives from a human donor in a cohort sampled during active COVID-19. The rearrangement links TRBV7-9 to TRBJ1-6; D perhaps matches TRBD1 (5 bases). Written as DNA, the CDR3 is TGTGCCAGCAGCTTGGGGACTCTTAATTCACCCCTCCACTTT. It specifies CASSLGTLNSPLHF.